Below, 30 T cell receptor beta chains from the same sample are listed, as sequenced in a study of T cell responses to AZD1222 COVID-19 vaccine. Only in-frame clones appear in the TCRdb table, and some are missing; sequencing was by immunoSEQ multiplex PCR. The sample lists about 110,000 clones; 80% to 95% were seen once. Sequenced material: peripheral blood, taken 28 days after the second AZD1222 dose. The receptors come from an adult who received the AZD1222 COVID-19 vaccine.

This chain connects TRBV21-1 to TRBJ1-3; the table gives TRBD1 as D, unverified against the DNA. TRBV21-1 is listed as a pseudogene. This CDR3 region has 17 residues. The DNA of the CDR3 is TGTGCCAGCAGCAACCCTTGCAGGGGGCTAGGCGGAAACACCATGTATTTT. Amino acid sequence: CASSNPCRGLGGNTMYF.

The V call is TRBV6-2 or TRBV6-3, the J call TRBJ1-2; D is unresolved. CDR1 is MNHEY and CDR2 is SVGEGT in the germline V gene. CDR3 size: 15 residues. Trimming took off 4 bases at V and 2 bases at J, with 14 bases between the two ends. CDR3 coding DNA: TGTGCCAGCAGTTTACTCGGCGGACGGAACTATGGCTACACCTTC. It is translated as CASSLLGGRNYGYTF.

CDR3 in amino acids: CAISGDAGGSNYGYTF. In DNA, the CDR3 is TGTGCCATCAGCGGGGACGCGGGAGGGTCTAACTATGGCTACACCTTC. The chain has TRBV10-3 and TRBJ1-2; D may be TRBD1 (5 bases). CDR3 length: 16 residues. The V end was cut by 6 bases, the J end by 0 bases, with 17 bases between. CDR1 is ENHRY, CDR2 SYGVKD, per germline.

The V and J genes are TRBV7-2 and TRBJ2-3, with a possible D match to TRBD1 (5 bases). The germline V and J ends were trimmed by 4 bases and 4 bases, with 9 bases remaining between them. The CDR3 has 13 residues. Looked up from germline, CDR1 is SGHTA and CDR2 is FQGNSA. This CDR3 reads CASSYQGPDTQYF. CDR3 in DNA: TGTGCCAGCAGCTACCAGGGCCCAGATACGCAGTATTTT.

The CDR3 spells CAISETGSELGQPQHF. The DNA of the CDR3 is TGTGCCATCAGTGAGACAGGTTCGGAATTAGGTCAGCCCCAGCATTTT. The chain carries TRBV10-3 and TRBJ1-5, with D possibly TRBD1 on 5 matching bases. Germline-derived CDR1 and CDR2 are ENHRY and SYGVKD. Trimming left V 2 bases short and J 6 bases short, with 17 bases between. This CDR3 is 16 amino acids long.

The chain is built from TRBV3-1 (or the pseudogene TRBV3-2) and TRBJ1-3; tentatively, D is TRBD1 (5 bases). Looked up from germline, CDR1 is LGHDT and CDR2 is YNNKEL (reference sequence). Trimming removed 5 bases from V and 8 bases from J, with 10 bases in between. This CDR3 has 12 residues. CDR3 protein: CASSSRGYTIYF. Written as DNA, the CDR3 is TGTGCCAGCAGCAGTCGGGGGTACACCATATATTTT.

The chain couples TRBV29-1 to TRBJ2-1; no firm D call. From germline, CDR1 is SQVTM and CDR2 ANQGSEA. This CDR3 has 12 residues. Trimming removed 4 bases at V and 8 bases at J, with 12 bases between. The DNA for the CDR3 is TGCAGCGTTGGTGGGCTTACGGATGAGCAGTTCTTC. It is translated as CSVGGLTDEQFF.

This clone showed up just once. J is TRBJ1-1 and V is TRBV7-2; 7 bases line up with TRBD1. The germline V gene has CDR1 SGHTA and CDR2 FQGNSA. The trim removed 4 bases at V and 8 bases at J, leaving 13 bases unmatched. This CDR3 has 15 residues. The CDR3 reads CASSSETGNLGEAFF. For the CDR3, the DNA is TGTGCCAGCAGCTCGGAGACAGGGAACTTAGGCGAAGCTTTCTTT. Drawing the rest from reference TRBV7-2 and TRBJ1-1, the complete variable domain is GAGVSQSPSNKVTEKGKDVELRCDPISGHTALYWYRQSLGQGLEFLIYFQGNSAPDKSGLPSDRFSAERTGGSVSTLTIQRTQQEDSAVYLCASSSETGNLGEAFFGQGTRLTVV.

With regard to this clone: A junction end diverges from the germline sequence, so it may reflect a read error. This chain connects TRBV5-6 to TRBJ1-4; TRBD1 matches at 7 bases. Germline lookup yields CDR1 SGHDT and CDR2 YYEEEE. The CDR3 is 16 amino acids. CDR3 residues: CASSLWGPPGGRKPFF. The DNA for the CDR3 is TGTGCCAGCAGCTTGTGGGGGCCTCCAGGGGGTCGAAAACCGTTTTTT.

The CDR3 loop reads CASGDPRRGNEKLFF. In nucleotides, the CDR3 is TGTGCCAGTGGAGACCCGCGGAGGGGGAATGAAAAACTGTTTTTT. The V call is TRBV7-9, the J call TRBJ1-4, with a tentative D call TRBD1 (6 bases). This CDR3 has 15 amino acids. Germline assignment: CDR1 SEHNR and CDR2 FQNEAQ (reference sequence). V lost 9 bases and J 5 bases, leaving 19 bases between the germline ends. The variable domain in full, with the rest retrieved from reference TRBV7-9 and TRBJ1-4, is DTGVSQNPRHKITKRGQNVTFRCDPISEHNRLYWYRQTLGQGPEFLTYFQNEAQLEKSRLLSDRFSAERPKGSFSTLEIQRTEQGDSAMYLCASGDPRRGNEKLFFGSGTQLSVL.

This clone has just one count. V usage is TRBV3-1 (or the pseudogene TRBV3-2) and J usage is TRBJ1-2; D perhaps matches TRBD1 (6 bases). Trimming pared 4 bases from V and 7 bases from J, leaving 22 bases between. Germline V lookup: CDR1 LGHDT, CDR2 YNNKEL (reference sequence). This CDR3 is built from 16 residues. The CDR3 coding sequence is TGTGCCAGCAGCCTGCTCATCGAGGGGGAGGTCGGTGGCTACACCTTC. It translates to CASSLLIEGEVGGYTF.

The gene calls are TRBV6-2 or TRBV6-3 and TRBJ1-2; TRBD1 might be the D (5 bases). The germline CDR1 and CDR2 sequences are MNHEY and SVGEGT. The CDR3 runs to 15 residues. With 5 bases removed from V and 3 bases from J, the gap between germline ends came to 16 bases. The CDR3: CASSIYRDRDYGYTF. Written as DNA, the CDR3 is TGTGCCAGCAGTATCTACCGGGACCGCGACTATGGCTACACCTTC.

The J gene is TRBJ2-3, the V gene TRBV6-5; D is ambiguous. V lost 7 bases to trimming and J lost 1 base, with 9 bases between them. Germline CDR1 MNHEY, CDR2 SVGAGI. The CDR3 sequence is 13 residues long. CDR3 sequence: CASTRRGTDTQYF. CDR3 DNA: TGTGCCAGCACTAGACGCGGCACAGATACGCAGTATTTT.

This clone occurred once. V usage is TRBV14 and J usage is TRBJ1-1; D is undetermined. Germline loops: CDR1 SGHDN, CDR2 FVKESK. Deletions cut 3 bases from V and 6 bases from J, with 5 bases between. CDR3 length equals 11 residues. CDR3 region: CASSQGSEAFF. CDR3 coding DNA: TGTGCCAGCAGCCAGGGGTCTGAAGCTTTCTTT.

The chain has TRBV5-1 and TRBJ2-7, with D tentatively TRBD1 (6 bases). V was trimmed by 0 bases and J by 4 bases, leaving 14 bases between them. The CDR3 contains 15 residues. Germline lookup yields CDR1 SGHRS and CDR2 YFSETQ. The CDR3 coding sequence is TGCGCCAGCAGCTTGGATCAGGGGATTAGGTACGAGCAGTACTTC. Residues: CASSLDQGIRYEQYF.

To note about this clone: A read error may account for a junction end that differs from germline. The chain links TRBV4-1 to TRBJ1-2; unclear D gene. The germline V gene has CDR1 MGHRA and CDR2 YSYEKL. The CDR3 extends over 12 amino acids. CDR3 region: CASSQEFGPAAF. The CDR3 nucleotides read TGCGCCAGCAGCCAAGAGTTTGGTCCCGCAGCCTTC.

The V gene is TRBV7-6, the J gene TRBJ1-6; tentatively, D is TRBD1 (5 bases). Germline lookup yields CDR1 SGHVS and CDR2 FNYEAQ. Trimming took 3 bases from V and 7 from J, leaving 22 bases between them. The CDR3 runs 18 residues. The CDR3 DNA reads as TGTGCCAGCAGCTTCAACCCATCCTCCGGGACGGTGAATTCACCCCTCCACTTT. It codes for CASSFNPSSGTVNSPLHF.

The chain combines TRBV7-9 with TRBJ2-5; 12 positions agree with TRBD1. V lost 2 bases to trimming and J lost 4 bases; unmatched junction nucleotides: 8. Germline lookup yields CDR1 SEHNR and CDR2 FQNEAQ (reference sequence). This CDR3 is built from 17 residues. The CDR3 protein is CASSLPRDRGRVETQYF. The CDR3, as DNA: TGTGCCAGCAGCTTACCTCGGGACAGGGGGCGCGTAGAGACCCAGTACTTC.

The chain employs TRBV5-1 and TRBJ1-1, with D possibly TRBD1 on 6 matching bases. The V end lost 0 bases, the J end lost 4 bases, and 10 bases lay between the germline ends. The CDR3 extends over 14 amino acids. Germline loops: CDR1 SGHRS, CDR2 YFSETQ. The CDR3 bases are TGCGCCAGCAGCTTGGCCAGGGGCGCCACTGAAGCTTTCTTT. As protein: CASSLARGATEAFF. The full variable domain, its missing parts supplied by reference TRBV5-1 and TRBJ1-1, is KAGVTQTPRYLIKTRGQQVTLSCSPISGHRSVSWYQQTPGQGLQFLFEYFSETQRNKGNFPGRFSGRQFSNSRSEMNVSTLELGDSALYLCASSLARGATEAFFGQGTRLTVV.

The chain joins TRBV19 to TRBJ2-4; 10 bases line up with TRBD1. Germline V gene lookup returns CDR1 LNHDA and CDR2 SQIVND (reference sequence). CDR3 length: 13 residues. J was trimmed by 9 bases and V by 9 bases; bases with no gene match: 8. The CDR3 nucleotides are TGTGCCAGCCGGGGACAGGGGTCGATCATTCAGTACTTC. Translation gives CASRGQGSIIQYF.

This clone was observed a few times. V gene TRBV7-8 combines with J gene TRBJ1-2; TRBD1 is a possible D gene (5 bases). CDR1 SGHVS and CDR2 FQNEAQ come from the germline V gene. The V end lost 0 bases, the J end lost 8 bases, and 13 bases lay between the germline ends. This CDR3 region has 14 residues. The CDR3 DNA reads as TGTGCCAGCAGCTTAGCGGGGGAAGGGTTCGGCTACACCTTC. Its protein product is CASSLAGEGFGYTF.

The chain has TRBV11-1 and TRBJ2-3, with unresolved D. This CDR3 has 16 amino acids. V was clipped by 4 bases and J by 0 bases, with 14 bases between them. The germline V gene encodes CDR1 SGHAT and CDR2 FQDESV (reference sequence). The CDR3 reads CASSSMTAASTDTQYF. The DNA for the CDR3 is TGTGCCAGCAGCTCCATGACGGCAGCTAGCACAGATACGCAGTATTTT.

This chain uses TRBV9 with TRBJ2-7; D is undetermined. Per the germline V gene, CDR1 is SGDLS and CDR2 is YYNGEE. V shed 0 bases and J shed 0 bases, with 13 bases lying between them. The CDR3 loop spans 16 amino acids. The CDR3 DNA is TGTGCCAGCAGCGTAGCGGGCGGAATGTCCTCCTACGAGCAGTACTTC. Its protein product is CASSVAGGMSSYEQYF. Full variable domain (missing parts from reference TRBV9 and TRBJ2-7): DSGVTQTPKHLITATGQRVTLRCSPRSGDLSVYWYQQSLDQGLQFLIQYYNGEERAKGNILERFSAQQFPDLHSELNLSSLELGDSALYFCASSVAGGMSSYEQYFGPGTRLTVT.

This chain links TRBV2 with TRBJ1-2; tentative D call: TRBD1 (6 bases). The CDR3 totals 15 residues. V was cut by 4 bases and J by 4 bases, with 16 bases left in between. Germline V lookup: CDR1 SNHLY, CDR2 FYNNEI. The CDR3 sequence is CASSGRGAVGYGYTF. CDR3 nucleotide sequence: TGTGCCAGCAGTGGAAGGGGGGCAGTGGGCTATGGCTACACCTTC. Filled out from reference TRBV2 and TRBJ1-2, the complete variable domain reads EPEVTQTPSHQVTQMGQEVILRCVPISNHLYFYWYRQILGQKVEFLVSFYNNEISEKSEIFDDQFSVERPDGSNFTLKIRSTKLEDSAMYFCASSGRGAVGYGYTFGSGTRLTVV.

This chain links TRBV4-1 with TRBJ2-7; D not certain. From germline, CDR1 is MGHRA and CDR2 YSYEKL. This CDR3 region has 14 residues. Trimming pared 2 bases from V and 0 bases from J, leaving 8 bases between. CDR3 loop: CASSQRTVSYEQYF. As DNA, the CDR3 is TGCGCCAGCAGCCAAAGAACAGTCTCCTACGAGCAGTACTTC.

The V call is TRBV18, the J call TRBJ2-7, with 7 bases that match TRBD1. After removal of 1 base from V and 4 bases from J, the junction contained 4 bases not matched to a gene. Germline CDR1 and CDR2: KGHSH and LQKENI. The CDR3 runs 14 residues. The CDR3 region is CASSPQDRTYEQYF. CDR3 in DNA: TGTGCCAGCTCACCACAGGACAGGACGTACGAGCAGTACTTC.

CDR3 loop: CASRPGGLNTEAFF. The CDR3 nucleotides are TGTGCCAGCAGGCCAGGGGGATTGAACACTGAAGCTTTCTTT. The chain is built from TRBV6-5 and TRBJ1-1; the match to TRBD1 covers 7 bases. V shed 6 bases, J shed 0 bases, and the junction held 4 bases outside the gene matches. This CDR3 is 14 amino acids long. CDR1 and CDR2 from the germline V gene are MNHEY and SVGAGI.

The chain carries TRBV5-6 and TRBJ2-2; 11 bases map to TRBD2. Germline CDR1 SGHDT, CDR2 YYEEEE. This CDR3 spans 17 amino acids. Trimming took 3 bases from V and 6 from J; bases not matched to a gene: 10. The CDR3 loop reads CASSYDSGGARAGELFF. CDR3 coding DNA: TGTGCCAGCAGCTACGATAGCGGGGGGGCGAGGGCCGGGGAGCTGTTTTTT.

This chain's CDR3 is CATSDSSPEETQYF. The CDR3 region has the DNA TGTGCCACCAGTGATTCGTCGCCAGAAGAGACCCAGTACTTC. The chain uses TRBV24-1 and TRBJ2-5; no definite D call. Germline V gives CDR1 KGHDR, CDR2 SFDVKD. This CDR3 has 14 residues. V shed 2 bases and J shed 3 bases, with 9 bases lying between them.

This clone was found a few times. The V gene is TRBV12-3 or TRBV12-4, the J gene TRBJ1-6, with D perhaps TRBD1 (5 bases). V shed 3 bases and J shed 9 bases, with 9 bases lying between them. The CDR3 contains 13 residues. CDR3 amino acids: CASSFNGASPLHF. The CDR3 DNA reads as TGTGCCAGCAGTTTCAACGGGGCTTCACCCCTCCACTTT.